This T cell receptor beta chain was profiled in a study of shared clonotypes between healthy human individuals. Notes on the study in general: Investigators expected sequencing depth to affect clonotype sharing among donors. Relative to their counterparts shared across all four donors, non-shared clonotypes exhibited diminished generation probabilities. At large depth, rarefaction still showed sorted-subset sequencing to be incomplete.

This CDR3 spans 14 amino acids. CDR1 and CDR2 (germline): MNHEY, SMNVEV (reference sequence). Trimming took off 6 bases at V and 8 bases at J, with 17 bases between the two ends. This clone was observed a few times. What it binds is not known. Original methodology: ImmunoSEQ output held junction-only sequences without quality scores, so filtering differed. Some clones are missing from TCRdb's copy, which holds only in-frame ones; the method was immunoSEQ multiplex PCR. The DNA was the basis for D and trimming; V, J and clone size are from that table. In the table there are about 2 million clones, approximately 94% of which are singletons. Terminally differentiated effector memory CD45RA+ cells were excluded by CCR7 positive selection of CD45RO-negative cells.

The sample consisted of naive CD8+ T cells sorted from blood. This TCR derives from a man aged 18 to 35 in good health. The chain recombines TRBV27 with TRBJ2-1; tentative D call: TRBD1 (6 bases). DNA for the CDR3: TGTGCCAGCAGACCGAACATTAAGGGGGATGAGCAGTTCTTC. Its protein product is CASRPNIKGDEQFF.